These 10 T cell receptor beta chains were sequenced from one sample in a study of multiple sclerosis patients with progressive multifocal leukoencephalopathy. The protocol was immunoSEQ multiplex PCR, while the TCRdb copy is restricted to in-frame clones and leaves out a portion. The sample has 25,000 to 35,000 clones, nearly 95% seen once. The time point denotes: before natalizumab initiation. The sequencing input was PBMCs. These receptors were taken from a man aged 25 to 40 with multiple sclerosis.

This rearrangement joins TRBV5-1 to TRBJ2-3, with TRBD2 matching over 14 bases. The CDR3 consists of 14 residues. With V trimmed by 4 bases and J by 9 bases, 4 bases remained unmatched. Germline V gene sequence: CDR1 SGHRS, CDR2 YFSETQ. The DNA for the CDR3 is TGCGCCAGCAGCACCGGGACTAGCGGGGGCACGCAGTATTTT. It translates to CASSTGTSGGTQYF.

This clone was observed a single time. This sequence joins TRBV19 and TRBJ2-7; D uncertain. The germline V gene encodes CDR1 LNHDA and CDR2 SQIVND (reference sequence). CDR3 length equals 16 residues. V was shortened by 6 bases and J by 1 base, with 19 bases between the two germline ends. CDR3 in amino acids: CASSRSWAPPSYEQYF. The DNA of the CDR3 is TGTGCCAGTAGCCGATCATGGGCTCCACCATCCTACGAGCAGTACTTC.

The genes are TRBV7-8 and TRBJ1-2; D perhaps matches TRBD1 (5 bases). Germline-derived CDR1 and CDR2 are SGHVS and FQNEAQ. Trimming removed 5 bases from V and 5 bases from J, with 18 bases in between. The CDR3 covers 15 residues. The CDR3 region has the DNA TGTGCCAGCAGCCCCCCAGGGTGGACGGCATATGGCTACACCTTC. It is translated as CASSPPGWTAYGYTF.

The table lists this clone with a count of one. This sequence joins TRBV9 and TRBJ1-5, with D possibly TRBD1 on 6 matching bases. Germline CDR1 reads SGDLS; CDR2 reads YYNGEE. The ends were cut back, 0 bases at V and 3 bases at J, with 10 bases in the middle. CDR3 length equals 15 residues. CDR3 loop: CASSVGAGANQPQHF. CDR3 nucleotide sequence: TGTGCCAGCAGCGTAGGGGCAGGGGCCAATCAGCCCCAGCATTTT.

The chain combines TRBV6-6 with TRBJ2-7; D may be TRBD1 or TRBD2 (5 bases each). The CDR3 is 13 amino acids. V was shortened by 6 bases and J by 7 bases, with 16 bases between the two germline ends. The germline CDR1 and CDR2 sequences are MNHNY and SVGAGI (reference sequence). The CDR3 loop reads CASRGEVSGEQYV. Here the CDR3 DNA reads TGTGCCAGCAGGGGGGAAGTTTCTGGGGAGCAGTACGTC.

The V gene is TRBV10-3, the J gene TRBJ2-4, with D possibly TRBD1 on 6 matching bases. Germline-derived CDR1 and CDR2 are ENHRY and SYGVKD. This CDR3 is 15 amino acids long. Trimming cost V 4 bases and J 7 bases, with 17 bases left between them. This CDR3 reads CAISGNTGFMNIQYF. CDR3 coding DNA: TGTGCCATCAGTGGTAACACAGGGTTTATGAACATTCAGTACTTC.

The chain is built from TRBV14 and TRBJ1-6; D unclear. The V gene's germline CDR1 is SGHDN and CDR2 FVKESK. The CDR3 is 12 amino acids. V was cut by 2 bases and J by 9 bases, with 5 bases left in between. The CDR3 here is CASSQFGSPLHF. In DNA form, the CDR3 reads TGTGCCAGCAGCCAATTCGGTTCACCCCTCCACTTT. Drawing the rest from reference TRBV14 and TRBJ1-6, the complete variable domain is EAGVTQFPSHSVIEKGQTVTLRCDPISGHDNLYWYRRVMGKEIKFLLHFVKESKQDESGMPNNRFLAERTGGTYSTLKVQPAELEDSGVYFCASSQFGSPLHFGNGTRLTVT.

The chain is built from TRBV2 and TRBJ2-2; perhaps TRBD2 as D (7 bases). The germline V and J ends were trimmed by 10 bases and 7 bases, with 16 bases remaining between them. Per the germline V gene, CDR1 is SNHLY and CDR2 is FYNNEI. The CDR3 covers 13 residues. The CDR3 loop is CAIDAGAVGELFF. The CDR3, as DNA: TGTGCCATCGACGCGGGGGCGGTCGGGGAGCTGTTTTTT.

The V gene is TRBV6-1, the J gene TRBJ1-1, with D uncertain. The germline gives CDR1 MNHNS, CDR2 SASEGT. This CDR3 spans 14 amino acids. V lost 3 bases and J lost 1, with 9 bases in between. CDR3 DNA sequence: TGTGCCAGCAGTGAGTCAGGACCGAACACTGAAGCTTTCTTT. The encoded protein is CASSESGPNTEAFF.

V and J are TRBV4-3 and TRBJ1-2; 7 bases agree with TRBD1. There are 14 residues in the CDR3. Germline lookup yields CDR1 LGHNA and CDR2 YSLEER. J gave up 0 bases and V 4 bases, and 2 bases lay outside the gene matches. The CDR3 nucleotides read TGCGCCAGCAGCCGAGGGACAGCTAACTATGGCTACACCTTC. It encodes CASSRGTANYGYTF.